This T cell receptor beta chain comes out of a study of somatic mutations in cytotoxic T cells in rheumatoid arthritis (dated 2017 in TCRdb). Notes on the research overall: Peripheral blood (approximately 30 ml EDTA) was collected from patients immediately after diagnosis and before any treatment began. A FACSAria II or Sony SH800 was used to flow-sort some V beta antibody-stained T-cell populations at nearly 100% purity, and TCRB sequencing was also done on sorted V beta1+ cells. Whether expanded CD8+ T-cell clones in untreated, newly diagnosed rheumatoid arthritis carry somatic mutations was the study question, and clonality was characterized with TCRB deep sequencing. A total of some 68 rheumatoid arthritis patients and 15 to 25 healthy controls underwent TCRB deep sequencing. Patients and controls did not essentially differ in median age, which was nearly identical between the groups. The study at large found these results: Rheumatoid arthritis patients and age-matched healthy controls did not significantly differ in CD8+ T-cell clonality. No adjustment for multiple comparisons was made for the slight TRBV07 underrepresentation in patients. The antigen targets of the expanded CD8+ clones were unknown, and absence from virus-specific databases did not rule out viral specificity. In about an eighth of the roughly 65 patients, more than 20% of CD8+ cells belonged to the largest CD8+ clone, while several identical CD8+ TCRB sequences were shared between blood and synovial fluid. An increase of CD8+ clonality with age was seen in patients (Spearman r ~ 0.51) but not in healthy controls.

On an AutoMACS, CD4+ and CD8+ cells were isolated via positive magnetic bead selection, and their purity was verified by flow cytometry. A TCR V beta antibody panel was used in flow cytometry to screen first for clonal expansions, which were then characterized by TCRB deep sequencing of sorted CD8+ fractions. Ficoll-Paque PLUS density gradient separation was used to isolate peripheral blood mononuclear cells. DNA from CD4-enriched, CD8-enriched or PBMC samples was extracted using Nucleospin Tissue or Tissue XS kits and then quantified on a Qubit 2.0 fluorometer. V was cut back by 1 base and J by 2 bases, leaving a gap of 17 bases between them. From the cysteine up to the phenylalanine, the CDR3 has a length of 17 residues. Here the CDR3 DNA is all that survives: 51 bases in frame from base 1. The CDR1 and CDR2 encoded by the germline V gene are SGHDN and FVKESK. Sequencing of TCRB CDR3 was done on genomic DNA with the immunoSEQ assay. From the authors' description of their analysis: Only a few patient CD8+ clones larger than 1% matched published virus-specific TCRB sequences when compared against them. The analyses included only productive TCRB rearrangements. Clonality was expressed as a Shannon entropy-based productive clonality index, with each clone defined by a unique TCRB CDR3 sequence. The template counts of each clone relative to the total templates per sample were used to calculate repertoire overlap between two samples. Flow cytometry-measured V-gene usage correlated with V-gene usage from TCRB sequencing, with a Spearman r of about 0.56. TCRdb retrieved this table from immuneACCESS and kept in-frame rearrangements only. Not all clones are present; in checked studies, unresolved V genes account for under half, and no reason is known for the remainder. V and J calls and clone size are given by that table; D and trimming were obtained from the DNA. The table for this sample lists 15,000 to 20,000 clones; approximately 82% of them were counted only once. Approximately 10% of the sample goes to the ten largest clones.

In this sample, this clone turned up a few times. Which antigen it targets is not known. No base qualities exist here, and no much larger clone lies one base off it. Material: CD8+ T cells sorted from blood. The source is a man between 18 and 35 years old with rheumatoid arthritis. The sequence links TRBV14 to TRBJ1-1, with TRBD1 tentatively as D gene (6 bases match). The CDR3 reads CASSQVIGMGANTEAFF. The sequenced DNA is TGTGCCAGCAGCCAAGTGATCGGGATGGGGGCAAACACTGAAGCTTTCTTT.